This T cell receptor (beta chain) comes out of a study of blood T cell repertoires in COVID-19. Study-wide context: Sites in the United States, Italy and Spain provided acute and convalescent COVID-19 samples. PBMCs, B-cell-depleted T cells, or T cells were the source of the cDNA or gDNA that made up the material.

Original processing notes: It was from reference gene primer amplification that nucleated cell counts were estimated. TCRdb keeps only in-frame clones here, not all; method: immunoSEQ multiplex PCR. That table is the source of V, J and clone size, and D and trimming were worked out from the DNA. The data contain hundreds of thousands of clones, approximately 85% of them singletons. CDR3 size: 15 residues. V was shortened by 1 base and J by 8 bases, with 18 bases between the two germline ends. CDR1 is SGHKS, CDR2 YYEKEE, per germline (reference sequence). Sequenced sample: peripheral blood. The receptor comes from a human donor in a cohort sampled during active COVID-19. The V gene is TRBV5-5, the J gene TRBJ1-2; D is unresolved. The CDR3 DNA sequence: TGTGCCAGCAGCTTGCTTTCGTGGGAGAGCTACGGCTACACCTTC. Amino acid sequence: CASSLLSWESYGYTF. Full variable domain (remainder filled in from reference TRBV5-5 and TRBJ1-2): DAGVTQSPTHLIKTRGQQVTLRCSPISGHKSVSWYQQVLGQGPQFIFQYYEKEERGRGNFPDRFSARQFPNYSSELNVNALLLGDSALYLCASSLLSWESYGYTFGSGTRLTVV.